This T cell receptor beta chain was obtained from a study of T cell responses to AZD1222 COVID-19 vaccine. Study observations and caveats: Spike-specific TCR repertoires showed rising breadth and depth after two AZD1222 doses. Only six AZD1222 recipients tested seropositive at baseline. Repertoire sampling occurred only after the peak T cell response.

The CDR3 is 18 residues long. The germline V gene has CDR1 MNHNS and CDR2 SASEGT. The ends were cut back, 4 bases at V and 8 bases at J, with 29 bases in the middle. Comment on this clone: The target antigen is unknown.

Sequencing was performed with immunoSEQ multiplex PCR; in TCRdb, only in-frame clones are kept and a portion is missing. The data show 86,000 or so clones, with 75% to 95% seen just once and roughly 4.3% held by the top ten. The TCR originated in an adult in good health. The sequenced sample was peripheral blood, obtained on day 0 of MenACWY control vaccination. This chain connects TRBV6-1 to TRBJ1-1, with a possible D match to TRBD1 (5 bases). The CDR3 loop is CASSVGAGRVGLQGEAFF. The CDR3 DNA is TGTGCCAGCAGTGTGGGAGCAGGGAGAGTAGGCCTTCAAGGGGAAGCTTTCTTT.